What follows is one TCR beta chain and its context. Its specificity is unknown. These data are taken from a study of Graves' ophthalmopathy and Graves' hyperthyroidism. Study conclusions and caveats: Ophthalmopathy cases were distinguished from stable hyperthyroidism by a 13-signature model, reaching approximately 87% sensitivity and roughly 80% specificity. Ophthalmopathy progression prediction by the model yielded a sensitivity of more than 60% and a specificity of approximately 77%.

Researchers took RNA transcripts and amplified TCR beta CDR3 regions from them. An initial RT-PCR round employing HTBI primers preceded a second-round multiplex PCR. TCRdb analysed the multiplex PCR reads with MiXCR anew, one entry per CDR3 protein. The sample records about 420,000 distinct CDR3 sequences, around 20% being singletons. With 1 base removed from V and 2 bases from J, the gap between germline ends came to 12 bases. This CDR3 is built from 16 residues. The germline V gene encodes CDR1 SGHVS and CDR2 FQNEAQ. The specimen sequenced was peripheral blood. The gene calls are TRBV7-8 and TRBJ1-5; no reliable D call. The clonotype comes from a woman under 30 with stable Graves' hyperthyroidism. CDR3 residues: CASSLELTEGNQPQHF. The CDR3 DNA sequence: TGTGCCAGCAGCTTAGAGCTTACTGAAGGCAATCAGCCCCAGCATTTT.